This passage covers 21 T cell receptor beta chains from one sample sequenced in a study of blood T cell repertoires in COVID-19. Clones were sequenced by immunoSEQ multiplex PCR, and TCRdb holds only the in-frame ones, with some missing. The sample yields approximately 200,000 clones, roughly 80% seen once. The sample taken for sequencing was peripheral blood. The receptors originated from a woman between 50 and 59 years old with acute or convalescent COVID-19.

The CDR3 here is CSAAAGGGQPQHF. The CDR3 DNA is TGCAGCGCCGCGGCAGGTGGGGGGCAGCCCCAGCATTTT. This rearrangement joins TRBV29-1 to TRBJ1-5; TRBD1 is a possible D gene (5 bases). Germline CDR1 reads SQVTM; CDR2 reads ANQGSEA. Trimming left V 7 bases short and J 7 bases short, with 17 bases between. The CDR3 length is 13 residues.

The rearrangement uses TRBV3-1 (or the pseudogene TRBV3-2) and TRBJ1-1; 7 positions match TRBD1. The CDR3 has 14 residues. Germline V CDR1 and CDR2: LGHDT, YNNKEL (reference sequence). The ends lost 6 bases at V and 4 bases at J; junction bases unmatched: 8. The CDR3 spells CASRPRQGPTEAFF. The CDR3 nucleotides are TGTGCCAGCAGGCCCCGACAGGGCCCCACTGAAGCTTTCTTT.

V is TRBV19 and J is TRBJ1-2; 9 bases are a match to TRBD1. From germline, CDR1 is LNHDA and CDR2 SQIVND (reference sequence). The CDR3 loop spans 11 amino acids. J was trimmed by 10 bases and V by 6 bases; bases with no gene match: 3. CDR3 DNA sequence: TGTGCCAGTAGGGGACAGGGTGACTACACCTTC. Protein product: CASRGQGDYTF.

The V gene is TRBV2, the J gene TRBJ2-3; TRBD2 matches 11 bases. CDR3 length: 16 amino acids. Germline CDR1 reads SNHLY; CDR2 reads FYNNEI. V shed 2 bases and J 5 bases; nucleotides not matched to a gene: 6. For the CDR3, the DNA is TGTGCCAGCAGTGAAACTAGCGGGAGTGGAGAAGATACGCAGTATTTT. This encodes CASSETSGSGEDTQYF.

The CDR3 region is CASSFSFGQPQHF. CDR3 sequence (DNA): TGTGCCAGCAGCTTCTCGTTCGGGCAGCCCCAGCATTTT. The genes are TRBV7-8 and TRBJ1-5, with no clear D. This CDR3 region has 13 residues. Trimming removed 3 bases from V and 7 bases from J, with 10 bases in between. The germline CDR1 and CDR2 sequences are SGHVS and FQNEAQ. The entire variable domain, with the rest obtained from reference TRBV7-8 and TRBJ1-5, is as follows: GAGVSQSPRYKVAKRGQDVALRCDPISGHVSLFWYQQALGQGPEFLTYFQNEAQLDKSGLPSDRFFAERPEGSVSTLKIQRTQQEDSAVYLCASSFSFGQPQHFGDGTRLSIL.

The gene calls are TRBV6-5 and TRBJ1-3; 8 bases align to TRBD1. CDR1 is MNHEY and CDR2 is SVGAGI in the germline V gene. V lost 6 bases and J lost 4; bases outside the gene matches: 5. This CDR3 has 14 amino acids. CDR3 loop: CASRTGERGNTIYF. CDR3 sequence (DNA): TGTGCCAGCAGGACAGGGGAGAGGGGAAACACCATATATTTT.

The V gene is TRBV2, the J gene TRBJ2-3, with 10 bases identical to TRBD2. There are 19 residues in the CDR3. Germline assignment: CDR1 SNHLY and CDR2 FYNNEI. With 11 bases clipped from V and 0 bases from J, the junction kept 20 bases outside the gene matches. CDR3 in amino acids: CAGVGLGTSAESSTDTQYF. CDR3 DNA sequence: TGTGCCGGCGTAGGACTCGGGACTAGCGCAGAATCTAGCACAGATACGCAGTATTTT.

The V and J genes are TRBV5-1 and TRBJ2-1; a weak D match, TRBD2 (7 bases). The ends were cut back, 2 bases at V and 6 bases at J, with 18 bases in the middle. Germline V gene data show CDR1 as SGHRS and CDR2 as YFSETQ. CDR3 length: 16 amino acids. CDR3 residues: CASSFTGGGGVNEQFF. The CDR3 DNA is TGCGCCAGCAGCTTCACTGGCGGAGGGGGGGTCAATGAGCAGTTCTTC.

The chain employs TRBV7-7 and TRBJ2-7, with 9 bases lining up with TRBD1. Germline values: CDR1 SSHAT, CDR2 FNYEAQ (reference sequence). The CDR3 is 15 residues long. Germline trimming cut 3 bases from V and 6 bases from J; bases unmatched to any gene: 9. The CDR3 DNA sequence: TGTGCCAGCAGCTTTTGGACAGGGGTAGGACGCGAGCAGTACTTC. Translated: CASSFWTGVGREQYF.

This chain links TRBV15 with TRBJ1-5, with D tentatively TRBD1 (6 bases). This CDR3 comprises 18 residues. The V gene lost 5 bases and the J gene lost 0 bases, with 20 bases spanning the gap. The V gene's germline CDR1 is LNHNV and CDR2 YYDKDF (reference sequence). The CDR3 protein is CATSPDPPGTHSNQPQHF. For the CDR3, the DNA is TGTGCCACCAGCCCCGATCCCCCCGGGACACATAGCAATCAGCCCCAGCATTTT. Full variable domain (outside the CDR3, taken from reference TRBV15 and TRBJ1-5): DAMVIQNPRYQVTQFGKPVTLSCSQTLNHNVMYWYQQKSSQAPKLLFHYYDKDFNNEADTPDNFQSRRPNTSFCFLDIRSPGLGDTAMYLCATSPDPPGTHSNQPQHFGDGTRLSIL.

On this clone: Additional DNA sequences in this sample encode the identical CDR3. V and J are TRBV5-1 and TRBJ2-3; maybe TRBD2 (7 bases). V gave up 10 bases and J gave up 5 bases, with 23 bases separating them. Looked up from germline, CDR1 is SGHRS and CDR2 is YFSETQ. CDR3 length equals 15 residues. CDR3 in amino acids: CAPGGEGGPGDTQYF. CDR3 DNA sequence: TGCGCCCCCGGAGGGGAGGGGGGGCCCGGAGATACGCAGTATTTT.

This chain connects TRBV2 to TRBJ2-2, with TRBD1 matching 7 bases. V lost 6 bases and J lost 2; bases outside the gene matches: 9. Germline lookup yields CDR1 SNHLY and CDR2 FYNNEI. The CDR3 is made up of 16 amino acids. CDR3 residues: CASRPPGTANTGELFF. Here the CDR3 DNA reads TGTGCCAGCAGACCACCCGGGACAGCCAACACCGGGGAGCTGTTTTTT.

This clone was seen more than once but under ten times. The gene calls are TRBV7-2 and TRBJ2-1, with TRBD2 matching over 9 bases. CDR3 length: 15 residues. The junction had 12 bases not matched to a gene; V was cut back by 8 bases and J by 7 bases. From germline, CDR1 is SGHTA and CDR2 FQGNSA. The CDR3 DNA reads as TGTGCCAGCCGAGGTCTAGCGGGATATAGTAATGAGCAGTTCTTC. Translation gives CASRGLAGYSNEQFF.

The table lists this clone with a count of one. This chain uses TRBV20-1 with TRBJ1-3; no firm D call. The CDR3 is made up of 15 amino acids. Germline lookup yields CDR1 DFQATT and CDR2 SNEGSKA (reference sequence). Trimming took 3 bases from V and 4 from J, leaving 16 bases between them. The CDR3 reads CSASRGSPGGNTIYF. CDR3 coding DNA: TGCAGTGCTAGTCGGGGTTCCCCGGGAGGAAACACCATATATTTT.

The chain couples TRBV24-1 to TRBJ1-5, with unresolved D. Trimming stripped 2 bases from V and 3 bases from J, with 19 bases between. The CDR3 totals 18 residues. Germline CDR1 and CDR2: KGHDR and SFDVKD. The CDR3 DNA reads as TGTGCCACCAGTGATTCAGGACTAGGACCCGGCCTCAATCAGCCCCAGCATTTT. This sequence encodes CATSDSGLGPGLNQPQHF.

The genes are TRBV6-5 and TRBJ2-7, with 7 bases aligning to TRBD1. V dropped 7 bases and J dropped 6; count of bases not matched to a gene: 9. This CDR3 comprises 13 residues. Germline V gene data show CDR1 as MNHEY and CDR2 as SVGAGI. The CDR3, as DNA: TGTGCCAGCAATAGGGACAGTCGGGCCGAGCAGTACTTC. Translated: CASNRDSRAEQYF.

The chain recombines TRBV28 with TRBJ1-1; 8 nucleotides line up with TRBD1. CDR1 is MDHEN and CDR2 is SYDVKM in the germline V gene. There are 12 residues in the CDR3. J gave up 11 bases and V 5 bases, and 7 bases lay outside the gene matches. The chain's CDR3 is CASSLGQGVAFF. The CDR3 DNA follows: TGTGCCAGCAGTCTAGGACAGGGAGTGGCTTTCTTT.

The chain carries TRBV5-6 and TRBJ2-1; 8 bases agree with TRBD2. Germline CDR1 and CDR2: SGHDT and YYEEEE. Losses at the gene ends were 4 bases for V and 8 bases for J; bases not matched to a gene: 14. The CDR3 is 16 amino acids. The CDR3 reads CASSRPRQRESHEQFF. The DNA of the CDR3 is TGTGCCAGCAGCCGTCCCCGGCAGCGGGAGTCCCATGAGCAGTTCTTC.

This clone has more than one count but fewer than ten. The rearrangement links TRBV20-1 to TRBJ2-7, with D possibly matching TRBD1 (5 bases). CDR1 is DFQATT, CDR2 SNEGSKA, per germline (reference sequence). This CDR3 comprises 11 residues. The V and J ends lost 4 bases and 2 bases respectively, with 6 bases between them. DNA for the CDR3: TGCAGTGCTACACAGGCCTACGAGCAGTACTTC. Amino acids: CSATQAYEQYF.

V is TRBV9 and J is TRBJ2-3; D is unclear. Germline V gives CDR1 SGDLS, CDR2 YYNGEE. V lost 0 bases and J lost 0, with 17 bases in between. This CDR3 region has 18 residues. CDR3 DNA: TGTGCCAGCAGCGTAGACCCAGGCCCTTTATCTAGCACAGATACGCAGTATTTT. This encodes CASSVDPGPLSSTDTQYF.

V gene TRBV28 combines with J gene TRBJ2-7; D not resolved. The V and J ends lost 5 bases and 3 bases respectively, with 14 bases between them. The CDR3 sequence is 14 residues long. Germline V CDR1 and CDR2: MDHEN, SYDVKM. Here the CDR3 reads CASSPYPAFYEQYF. CDR3 nucleotide sequence: TGTGCCAGCAGTCCCTATCCCGCCTTCTACGAGCAGTACTTC.